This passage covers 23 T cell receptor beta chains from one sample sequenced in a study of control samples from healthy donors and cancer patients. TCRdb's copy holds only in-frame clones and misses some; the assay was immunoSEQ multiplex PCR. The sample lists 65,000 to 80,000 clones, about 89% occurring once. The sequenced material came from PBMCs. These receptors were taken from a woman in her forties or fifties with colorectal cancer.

The CDR3: CASSFRDKNTGELFF. For the CDR3, the DNA is TGTGCCAGCAGCTTTAGGGACAAAAACACCGGGGAGCTGTTTTTT. V is TRBV7-8 and J is TRBJ2-2; TRBD1 might be the D (6 bases). This CDR3 is 15 amino acids long. The V end was cut by 3 bases, the J end by 2 bases, with 10 bases between. Per germline, CDR1 SGHVS and CDR2 FQNEAQ.

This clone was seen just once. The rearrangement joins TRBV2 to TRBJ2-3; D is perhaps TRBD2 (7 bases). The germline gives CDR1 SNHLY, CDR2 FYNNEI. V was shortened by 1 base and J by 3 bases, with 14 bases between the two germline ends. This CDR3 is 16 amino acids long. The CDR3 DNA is TGTGCCAGCAGTGAAGTGCGGGGGCCAGTGACAGATACGCAGTATTTT. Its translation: CASSEVRGPVTDTQYF.

The CDR3 spells CASSARGELADEQFF. The CDR3 nucleotides read TGTGCCAGCAGCGCAAGGGGAGAACTAGCGGATGAGCAGTTCTTC. The chain joins TRBV9 to TRBJ2-1; 8 bases are a match to TRBD2. The V gene end was trimmed by 3 bases and the J gene end by 8 bases; junction bases not matched to a gene: 10. CDR3 size: 15 residues. Germline CDR1 reads SGDLS; CDR2 reads YYNGEE. Full variable domain (missing parts from reference TRBV9 and TRBJ2-1): DSGVTQTPKHLITATGQRVTLRCSPRSGDLSVYWYQQSLDQGLQFLIQYYNGEERAKGNILERFSAQQFPDLHSELNLSSLELGDSALYFCASSARGELADEQFFGPGTRLTVL.

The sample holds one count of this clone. CDR3 sequence reads: CASSESRGYALHF. The CDR3 region has the DNA TGCGCCAGCAGTGAGTCGAGGGGCTACGCCCTCCACTTT. The chain recombines TRBV10-1 with TRBJ1-6, with D maybe TRBD1 (5 bases). V was trimmed by 0 bases and J by 14 bases, leaving 11 bases between them. The CDR3 sequence is 13 residues long. CDR1 is WNHNN, CDR2 SYGVQD, per germline (reference sequence).

The CDR3 region has the DNA TGTGCCATCAGTGCCGGGACAGGGGGCGCATGGACCGGGGAGCTGTTTTTT. This gives the protein CAISAGTGGAWTGELFF. The chain links TRBV10-3 to TRBJ2-2, with 12 bases identical to TRBD1. V shed 4 bases and J 5 bases; nucleotides not matched to a gene: 8. The germline CDR1 and CDR2 sequences are ENHRY and SYGVKD. The CDR3 spans 17 residues.

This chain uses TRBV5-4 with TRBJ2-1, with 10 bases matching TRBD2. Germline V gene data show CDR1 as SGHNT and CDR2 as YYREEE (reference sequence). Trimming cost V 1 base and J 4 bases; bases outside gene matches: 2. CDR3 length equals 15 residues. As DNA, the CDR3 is TGTGCCAGCAGCTTGACTAGCGGGACTTACAATGAGCAGTTCTTC. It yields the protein CASSLTSGTYNEQFF.

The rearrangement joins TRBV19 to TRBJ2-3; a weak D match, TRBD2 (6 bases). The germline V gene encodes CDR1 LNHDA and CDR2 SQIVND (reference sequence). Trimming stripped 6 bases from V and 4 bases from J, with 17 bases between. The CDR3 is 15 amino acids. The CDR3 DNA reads TGTGCCAGTAGAACCTCAGGGTGGGGGGCAGATACGCAGTATTTT. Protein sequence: CASRTSGWGADTQYF.

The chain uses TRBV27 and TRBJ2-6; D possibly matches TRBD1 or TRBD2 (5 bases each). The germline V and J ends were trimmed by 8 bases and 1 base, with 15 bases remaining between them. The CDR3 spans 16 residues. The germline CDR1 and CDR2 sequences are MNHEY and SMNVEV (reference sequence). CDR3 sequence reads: CASRSLGDSGANVLTF. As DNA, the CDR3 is TGTGCCAGCCGCTCATTGGGGGATTCTGGGGCCAACGTCCTGACTTTC.

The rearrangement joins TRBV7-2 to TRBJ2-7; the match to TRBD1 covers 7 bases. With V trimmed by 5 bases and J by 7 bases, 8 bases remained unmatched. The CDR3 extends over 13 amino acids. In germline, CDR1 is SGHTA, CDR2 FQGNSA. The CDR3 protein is CASSEEGAGEQYV. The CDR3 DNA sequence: TGTGCCAGCAGCGAAGAGGGGGCAGGGGAGCAGTACGTC.

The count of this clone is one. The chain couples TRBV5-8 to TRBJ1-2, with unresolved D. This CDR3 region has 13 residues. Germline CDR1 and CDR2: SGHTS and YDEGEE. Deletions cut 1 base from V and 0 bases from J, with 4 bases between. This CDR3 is CASSLKANYGYTF. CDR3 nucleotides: TGTGCCAGCAGCTTGAAGGCTAACTATGGCTACACCTTC.

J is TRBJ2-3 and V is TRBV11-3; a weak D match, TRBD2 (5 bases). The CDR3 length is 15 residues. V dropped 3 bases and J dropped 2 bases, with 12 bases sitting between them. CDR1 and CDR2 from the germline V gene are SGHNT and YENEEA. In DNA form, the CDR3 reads TGTGCCAGCAGCTTCGGGGTGGGCTTCACAGATACGCAGTATTTT. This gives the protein CASSFGVGFTDTQYF. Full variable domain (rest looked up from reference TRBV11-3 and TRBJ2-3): EAGVVQSPRYKIIEKKQPVAFWCNPISGHNTLYWYLQNLGQGPELLIRYENEEAVDDSQLPKDRFSAERLKGVDSTLKIQPAELGDSAVYLCASSFGVGFTDTQYFGPGTRLTVL.

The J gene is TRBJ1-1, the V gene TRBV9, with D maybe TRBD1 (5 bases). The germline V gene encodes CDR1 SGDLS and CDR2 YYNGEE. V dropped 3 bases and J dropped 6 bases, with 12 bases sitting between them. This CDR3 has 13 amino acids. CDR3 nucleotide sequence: TGTGCCAGCAGCGGCTCAGGGATATCTGAAGCTTTCTTT. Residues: CASSGSGISEAFF.

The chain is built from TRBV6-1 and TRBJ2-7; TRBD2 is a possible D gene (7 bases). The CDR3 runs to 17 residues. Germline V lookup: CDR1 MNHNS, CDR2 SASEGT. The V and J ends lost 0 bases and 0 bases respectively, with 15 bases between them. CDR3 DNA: TGTGCCAGCAGTGAAGCGCGGGGGCGGCCCAGCTCCTACGAGCAGTACGTC. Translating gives CASSEARGRPSSYEQYV.

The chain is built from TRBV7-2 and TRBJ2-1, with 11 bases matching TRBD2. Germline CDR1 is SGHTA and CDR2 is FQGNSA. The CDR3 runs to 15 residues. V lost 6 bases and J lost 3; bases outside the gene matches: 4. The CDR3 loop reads CASRSTSGIYNEQFF. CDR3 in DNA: TGTGCCAGCAGGTCGACTAGCGGGATCTACAATGAGCAGTTCTTC. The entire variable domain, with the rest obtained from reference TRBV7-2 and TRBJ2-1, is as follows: GAGVSQSPSNKVTEKGKDVELRCDPISGHTALYWYRQSLGQGLEFLIYFQGNSAPDKSGLPSDRFSAERTGGSVSTLTIQRTQQEDSAVYLCASRSTSGIYNEQFFGPGTRLTVL.

In DNA, the CDR3 is TGTGCCAGCAGCTTATCGGGACTAGAGCTGGATACGCAGTATTTT. Translation gives CASSLSGLELDTQYF. This chain uses TRBV7-6 with TRBJ2-3, with 8 positions matching TRBD2. The CDR3 runs to 15 residues. CDR1 is SGHVS, CDR2 FNYEAQ, per germline. The junction had 7 bases not matched to a gene; V was cut back by 2 bases and J by 6 bases.

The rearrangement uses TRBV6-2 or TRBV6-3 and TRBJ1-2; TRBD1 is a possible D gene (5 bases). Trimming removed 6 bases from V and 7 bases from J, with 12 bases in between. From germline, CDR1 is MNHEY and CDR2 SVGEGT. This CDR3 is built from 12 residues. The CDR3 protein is CASSPSGSGYTF. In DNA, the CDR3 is TGTGCCAGCAGCCCGTCAGGGTCTGGCTACACCTTC.

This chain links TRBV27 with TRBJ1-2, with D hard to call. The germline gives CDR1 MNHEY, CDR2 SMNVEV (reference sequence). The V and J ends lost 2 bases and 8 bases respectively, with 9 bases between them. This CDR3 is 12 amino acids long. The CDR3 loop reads CASSLNGIGYTF. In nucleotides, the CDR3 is TGTGCCAGCAGTTTAAATGGGATCGGCTACACCTTC.

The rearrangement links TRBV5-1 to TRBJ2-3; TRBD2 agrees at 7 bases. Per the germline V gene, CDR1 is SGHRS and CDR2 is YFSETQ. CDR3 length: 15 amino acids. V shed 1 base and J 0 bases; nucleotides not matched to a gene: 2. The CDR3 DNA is TGCGCCAGCAGCTTGATGCGGGGGAGCACAGATACGCAGTATTTT. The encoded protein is CASSLMRGSTDTQYF.

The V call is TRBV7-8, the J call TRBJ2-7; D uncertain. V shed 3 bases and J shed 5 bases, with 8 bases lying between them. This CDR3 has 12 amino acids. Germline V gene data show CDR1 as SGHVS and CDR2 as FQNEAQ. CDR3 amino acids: CASSFNRDEQYV. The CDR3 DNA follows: TGTGCCAGCAGCTTTAACCGGGACGAGCAGTACGTC.

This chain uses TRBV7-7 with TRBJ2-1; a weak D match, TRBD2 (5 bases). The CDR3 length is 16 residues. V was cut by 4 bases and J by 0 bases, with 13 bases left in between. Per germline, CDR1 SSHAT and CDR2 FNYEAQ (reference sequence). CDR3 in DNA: TGTGCCAGCAGCTCAGGACTCTTTGGCTCCTACAATGAGCAGTTCTTC. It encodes CASSSGLFGSYNEQFF.

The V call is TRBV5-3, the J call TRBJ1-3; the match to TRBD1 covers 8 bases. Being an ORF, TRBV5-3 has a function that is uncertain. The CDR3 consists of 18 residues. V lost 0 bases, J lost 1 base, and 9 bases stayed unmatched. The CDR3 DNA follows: TGTGCCAGAAGCTTGGACCGCCAGGGGGCGTTGTCTGGAAACACCATATATTTT. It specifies CARSLDRQGALSGNTIYF.

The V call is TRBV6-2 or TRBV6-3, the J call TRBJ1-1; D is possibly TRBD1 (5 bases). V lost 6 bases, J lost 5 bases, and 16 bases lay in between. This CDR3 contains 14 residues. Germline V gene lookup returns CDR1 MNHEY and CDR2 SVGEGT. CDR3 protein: CASSISQGETEAFF. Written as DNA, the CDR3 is TGTGCCAGCAGCATATCCCAGGGAGAGACTGAAGCTTTCTTT.

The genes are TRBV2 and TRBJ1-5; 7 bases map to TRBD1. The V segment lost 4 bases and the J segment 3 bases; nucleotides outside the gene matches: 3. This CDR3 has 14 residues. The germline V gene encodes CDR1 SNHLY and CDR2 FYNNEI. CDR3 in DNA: TGTGCCAGCAGTGGCACAGGGGACAATCAGCCCCAGCATTTT. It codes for CASSGTGDNQPQHF.